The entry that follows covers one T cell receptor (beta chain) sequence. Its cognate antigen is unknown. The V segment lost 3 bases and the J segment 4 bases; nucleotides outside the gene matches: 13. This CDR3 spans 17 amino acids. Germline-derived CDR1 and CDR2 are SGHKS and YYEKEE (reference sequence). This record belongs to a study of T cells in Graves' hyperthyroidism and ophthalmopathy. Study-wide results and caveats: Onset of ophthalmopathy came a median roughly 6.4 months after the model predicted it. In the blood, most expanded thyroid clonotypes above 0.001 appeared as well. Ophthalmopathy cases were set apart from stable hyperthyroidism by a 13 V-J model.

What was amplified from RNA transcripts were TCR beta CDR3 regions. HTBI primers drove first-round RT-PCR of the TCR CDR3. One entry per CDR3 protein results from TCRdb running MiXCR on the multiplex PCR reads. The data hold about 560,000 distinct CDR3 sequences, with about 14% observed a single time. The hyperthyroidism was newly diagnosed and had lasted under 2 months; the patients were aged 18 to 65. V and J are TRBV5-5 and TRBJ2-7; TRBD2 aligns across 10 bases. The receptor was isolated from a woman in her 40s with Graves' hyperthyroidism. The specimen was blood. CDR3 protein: CASSSSLLASGGYEQYF. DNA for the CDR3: TGTGCCAGCAGCTCCTCCCTCTTGGCTAGCGGGGGTTACGAGCAGTACTTC.